In this sample, the clone carrying this T cell receptor beta chain turned up a few times. Its matching antigen is unknown. With constant-segment primers, 5'RACE yielded cDNA libraries of TCR alpha and TCR beta that carried sample barcodes and UMIs. MiXCR, run by TCRdb on the 5' RACE reads, gives a single entry per CDR3 protein. Of roughly 560,000 distinct CDR3 sequences listed, approximately 20% are singletons. This record belongs to a study of T-cell memory formation after mild COVID-19. Trimming left V 1 base short and J 2 bases short, with 12 bases between. The CDR3 is 15 residues long. CDR1 SGHAT and CDR2 FQNNGV come from the germline V gene. Broader study findings: Clones that contracted from day 15 to 85 were balanced CD4/CD8, while later expanders leaned CD4+. Pre-infection memory carried some responding clones, suggesting that cross-reactive memory joined.

The source is an adult woman who had mild COVID-19 (a few samples of this study predate the infection). Cell type and time point are not known. The sample comprised PBMCs or a T cell subset sorted from them (not recorded which). This sequence joins TRBV11-2 and TRBJ2-7; TRBD2 is a possible D gene (6 bases). CDR3 in amino acids: CASSLGSIAAYEQYF. CDR3 coding DNA: TGTGCCAGCAGCTTAGGGTCGATAGCGGCCTACGAGCAGTACTTC.